Given below is one T cell receptor (beta chain) in context. The entry originates in a study of blood T cell repertoires in COVID-19. The overall study: T cells, B-cell-depleted T cells, or PBMCs provided the cDNA or gDNA that served as material.

Using immunoSEQ multiplex PCR, the repertoire was profiled, and TCRdb retains in-frame clones only, with some absent. The repertoire holds fewer than 110,000 clones, around 89% seen once, with 4.5% to 5% in the top ten. Trimming at V came to 5 bases and at J to 5 bases, leaving 15 bases not matched to a gene. In germline, CDR1 is MDHEN, CDR2 SYDVKM. CDR3 length equals 19 residues. Material: peripheral blood. The receptor comes from a man aged 40-49 years with active or convalescent COVID-19. J is TRBJ2-5 and V is TRBV28; TRBD2 aligns across 15 bases. In DNA form, the CDR3 reads TGTGCCAGCAGTCTCCCCTGGACTAGCGGGAGGGCACGGTGGGAGACCCAGTACTTC. Its translation: CASSLPWTSGRARWETQYF.